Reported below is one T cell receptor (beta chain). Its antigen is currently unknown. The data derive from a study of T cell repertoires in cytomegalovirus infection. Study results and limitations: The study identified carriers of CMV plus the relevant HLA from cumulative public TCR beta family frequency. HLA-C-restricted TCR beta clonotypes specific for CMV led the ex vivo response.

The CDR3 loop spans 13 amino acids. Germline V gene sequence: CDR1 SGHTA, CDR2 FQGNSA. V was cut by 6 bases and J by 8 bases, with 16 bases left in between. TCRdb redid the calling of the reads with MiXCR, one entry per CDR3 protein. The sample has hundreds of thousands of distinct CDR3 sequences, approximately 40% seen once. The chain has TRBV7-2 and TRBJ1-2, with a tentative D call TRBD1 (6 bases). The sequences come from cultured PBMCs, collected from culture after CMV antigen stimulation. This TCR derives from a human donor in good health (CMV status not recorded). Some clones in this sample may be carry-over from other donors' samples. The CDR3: CASSHRDGEGYTF. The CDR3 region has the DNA TGTGCCAGCAGTCACAGGGATGGAGAGGGCTACACCTTC.